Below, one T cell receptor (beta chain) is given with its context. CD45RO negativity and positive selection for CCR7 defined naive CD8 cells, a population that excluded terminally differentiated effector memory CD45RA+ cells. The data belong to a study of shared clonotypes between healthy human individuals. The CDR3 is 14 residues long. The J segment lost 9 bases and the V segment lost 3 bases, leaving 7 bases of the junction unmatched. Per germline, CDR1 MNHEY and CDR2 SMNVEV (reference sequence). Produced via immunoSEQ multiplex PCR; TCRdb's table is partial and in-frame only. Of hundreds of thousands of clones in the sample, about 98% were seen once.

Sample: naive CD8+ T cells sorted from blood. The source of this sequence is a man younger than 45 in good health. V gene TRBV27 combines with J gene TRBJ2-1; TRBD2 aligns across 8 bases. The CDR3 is CASSFGAGVLEQFF. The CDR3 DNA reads TGTGCCAGCAGTTTTGGAGCGGGAGTGCTTGAGCAGTTCTTC.